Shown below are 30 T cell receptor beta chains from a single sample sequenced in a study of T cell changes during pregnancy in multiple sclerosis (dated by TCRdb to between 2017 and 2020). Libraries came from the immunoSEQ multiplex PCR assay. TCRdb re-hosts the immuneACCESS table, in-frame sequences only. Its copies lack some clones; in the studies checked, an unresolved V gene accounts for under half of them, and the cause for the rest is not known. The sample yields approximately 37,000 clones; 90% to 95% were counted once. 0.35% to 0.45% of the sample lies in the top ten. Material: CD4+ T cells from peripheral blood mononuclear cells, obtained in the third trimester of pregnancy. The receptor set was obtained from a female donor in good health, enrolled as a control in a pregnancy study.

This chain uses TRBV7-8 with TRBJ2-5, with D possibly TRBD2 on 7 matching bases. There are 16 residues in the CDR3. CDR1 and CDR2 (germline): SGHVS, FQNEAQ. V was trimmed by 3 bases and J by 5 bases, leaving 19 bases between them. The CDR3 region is CASSFYVGGGWETQYF. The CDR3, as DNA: TGTGCCAGCAGCTTTTATGTAGGGGGAGGGTGGGAGACCCAGTACTTC.

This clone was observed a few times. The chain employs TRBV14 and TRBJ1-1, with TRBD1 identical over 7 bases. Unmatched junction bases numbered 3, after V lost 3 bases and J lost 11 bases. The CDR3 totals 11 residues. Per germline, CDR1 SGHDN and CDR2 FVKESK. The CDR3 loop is CASSHDREAFF. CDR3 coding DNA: TGTGCCAGCAGCCATGACAGGGAGGCTTTCTTT. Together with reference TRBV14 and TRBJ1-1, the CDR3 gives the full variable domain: EAGVTQFPSHSVIEKGQTVTLRCDPISGHDNLYWYRRVMGKEIKFLLHFVKESKQDESGMPNNRFLAERTGGTYSTLKVQPAELEDSGVYFCASSHDREAFFGQGTRLTVV.

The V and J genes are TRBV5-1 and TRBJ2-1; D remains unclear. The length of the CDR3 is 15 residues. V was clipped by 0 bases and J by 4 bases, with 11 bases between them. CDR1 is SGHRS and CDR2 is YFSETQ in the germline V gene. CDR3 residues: CASSLVGSTYNEQFF. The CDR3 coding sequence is TGCGCCAGCAGCTTGGTCGGTTCCACTTACAATGAGCAGTTCTTC.

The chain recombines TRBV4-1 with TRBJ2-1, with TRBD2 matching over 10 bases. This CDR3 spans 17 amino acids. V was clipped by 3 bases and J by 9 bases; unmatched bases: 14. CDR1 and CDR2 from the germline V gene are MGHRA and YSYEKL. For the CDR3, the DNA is TGCGCCAGCAGCCACCAGCTAGCGGGAGTAAGGCTGGGTGAGCAGTTCTTC. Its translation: CASSHQLAGVRLGEQFF.

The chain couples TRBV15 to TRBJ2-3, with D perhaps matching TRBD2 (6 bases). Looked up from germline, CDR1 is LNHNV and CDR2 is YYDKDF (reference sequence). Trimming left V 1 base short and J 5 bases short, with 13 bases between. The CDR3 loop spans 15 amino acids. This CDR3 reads CATSRVGGSRDTQYF. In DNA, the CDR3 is TGTGCCACCAGCAGAGTGGGAGGATCAAGAGATACGCAGTATTTT.

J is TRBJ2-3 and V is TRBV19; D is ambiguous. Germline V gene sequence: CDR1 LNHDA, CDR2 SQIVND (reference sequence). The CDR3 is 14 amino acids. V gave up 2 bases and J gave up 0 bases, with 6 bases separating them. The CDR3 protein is CASSIIRSTDTQYF. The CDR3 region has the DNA TGTGCCAGTAGTATAATCCGGAGCACAGATACGCAGTATTTT.

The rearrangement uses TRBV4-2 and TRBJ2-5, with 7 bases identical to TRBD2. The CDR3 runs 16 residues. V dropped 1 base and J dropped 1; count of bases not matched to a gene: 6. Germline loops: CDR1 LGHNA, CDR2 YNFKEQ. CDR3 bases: TGTGCCAGCAGCCAAGGAGCGGGGCCTTCCCAAGAGACCCAGTACTTC. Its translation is CASSQGAGPSQETQYF.

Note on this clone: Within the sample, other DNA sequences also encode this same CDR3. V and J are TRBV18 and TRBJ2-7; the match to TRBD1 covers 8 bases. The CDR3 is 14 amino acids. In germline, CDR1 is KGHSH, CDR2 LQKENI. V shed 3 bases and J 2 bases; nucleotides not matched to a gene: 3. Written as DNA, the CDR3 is TGTGCCAGCTCACCGCGACAGGGGACCTACGAGCAGTACTTC. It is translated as CASSPRQGTYEQYF.

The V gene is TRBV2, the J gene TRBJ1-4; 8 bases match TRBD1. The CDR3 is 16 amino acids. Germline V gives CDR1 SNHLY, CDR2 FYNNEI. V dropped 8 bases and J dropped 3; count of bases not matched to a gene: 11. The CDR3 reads CASGAGGALSNEKLFF. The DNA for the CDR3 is TGTGCCAGCGGAGCAGGGGGCGCGTTGTCTAATGAAAAACTGTTTTTT.

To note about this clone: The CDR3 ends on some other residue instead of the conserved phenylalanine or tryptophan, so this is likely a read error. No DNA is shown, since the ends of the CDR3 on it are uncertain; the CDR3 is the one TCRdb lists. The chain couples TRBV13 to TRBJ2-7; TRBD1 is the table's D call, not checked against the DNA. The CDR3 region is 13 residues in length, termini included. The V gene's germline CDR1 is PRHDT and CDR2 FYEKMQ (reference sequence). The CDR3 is CASSLGRGTGPKL.

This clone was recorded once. CDR3 protein: CASSQGHEQYF. The CDR3 coding sequence is TGTGCCAGCAGTCAGGGGCACGAGCAGTACTTC. The chain uses TRBV6-5 and TRBJ2-7; the D gene is possibly TRBD1 (6 bases). V shed 5 bases and J shed 5 bases, with 7 bases lying between them. The CDR3 is made up of 11 amino acids. The germline CDR1 and CDR2 sequences are MNHEY and SVGAGI.

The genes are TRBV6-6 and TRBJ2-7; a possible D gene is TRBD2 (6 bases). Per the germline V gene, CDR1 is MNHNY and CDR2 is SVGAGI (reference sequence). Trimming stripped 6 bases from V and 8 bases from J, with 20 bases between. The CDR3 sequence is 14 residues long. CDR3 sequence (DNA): TGTGCCAGCAGCTATGACCCGGGGGAGTACAAGCAGTACTTC. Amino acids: CASSYDPGEYKQYF.

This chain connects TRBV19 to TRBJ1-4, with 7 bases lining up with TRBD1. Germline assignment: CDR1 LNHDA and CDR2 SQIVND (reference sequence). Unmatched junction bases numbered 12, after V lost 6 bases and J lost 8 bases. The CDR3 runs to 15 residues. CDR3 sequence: CASSDLTGVGEKLFF. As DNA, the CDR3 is TGTGCCAGTAGCGATCTCACAGGGGTCGGCGAAAAACTGTTTTTT.

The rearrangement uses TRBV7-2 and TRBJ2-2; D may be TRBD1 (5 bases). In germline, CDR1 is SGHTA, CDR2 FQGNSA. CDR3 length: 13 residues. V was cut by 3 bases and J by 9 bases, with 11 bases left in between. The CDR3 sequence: CASSFRVSRELFF. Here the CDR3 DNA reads TGTGCCAGCAGCTTCAGGGTTTCCCGGGAGCTGTTTTTT.

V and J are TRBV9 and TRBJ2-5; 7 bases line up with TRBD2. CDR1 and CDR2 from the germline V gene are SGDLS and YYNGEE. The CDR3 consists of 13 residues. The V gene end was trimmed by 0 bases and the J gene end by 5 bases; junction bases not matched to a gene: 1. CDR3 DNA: TGTGCCAGCAGCGTAGGGGAGGGTGAGACCCAGTACTTC. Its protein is CASSVGEGETQYF.

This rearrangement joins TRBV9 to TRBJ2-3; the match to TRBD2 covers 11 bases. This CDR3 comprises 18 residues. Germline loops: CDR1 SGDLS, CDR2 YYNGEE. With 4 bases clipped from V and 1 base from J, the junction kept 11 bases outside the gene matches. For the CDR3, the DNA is TGTGCCAGCAGCCTTAGCGGGGGGGCTGGCCATGGCACAGATACGCAGTATTTT. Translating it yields CASSLSGGAGHGTDTQYF. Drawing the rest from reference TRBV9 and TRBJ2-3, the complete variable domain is DSGVTQTPKHLITATGQRVTLRCSPRSGDLSVYWYQQSLDQGLQFLIQYYNGEERAKGNILERFSAQQFPDLHSELNLSSLELGDSALYFCASSLSGGAGHGTDTQYFGPGTRLTVL.

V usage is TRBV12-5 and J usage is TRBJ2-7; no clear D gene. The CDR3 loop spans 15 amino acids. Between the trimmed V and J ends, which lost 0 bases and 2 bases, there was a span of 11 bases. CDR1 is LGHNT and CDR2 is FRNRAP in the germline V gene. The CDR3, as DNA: TGTGCTAGTGGTTTGGTACTGGCAGGAACCTACGAGCAGTACTTC. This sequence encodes CASGLVLAGTYEQYF.

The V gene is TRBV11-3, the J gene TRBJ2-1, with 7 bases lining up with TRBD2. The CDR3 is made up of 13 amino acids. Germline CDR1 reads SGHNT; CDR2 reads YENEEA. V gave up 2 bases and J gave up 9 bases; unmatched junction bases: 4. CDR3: CASSLRRGSEQFF. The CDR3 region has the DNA TGTGCCAGCAGCTTAAGGCGGGGGTCTGAGCAGTTCTTC.

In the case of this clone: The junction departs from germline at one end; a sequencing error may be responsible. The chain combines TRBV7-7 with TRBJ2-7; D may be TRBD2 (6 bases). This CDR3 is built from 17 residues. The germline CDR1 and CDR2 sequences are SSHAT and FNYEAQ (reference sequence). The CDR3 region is CASSSIPRLAKPYEQYF. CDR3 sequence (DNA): TGTGCTAGCAGCTCTATACCCCGGCTAGCGAAGCCCTACGAGCAGTACTTC.

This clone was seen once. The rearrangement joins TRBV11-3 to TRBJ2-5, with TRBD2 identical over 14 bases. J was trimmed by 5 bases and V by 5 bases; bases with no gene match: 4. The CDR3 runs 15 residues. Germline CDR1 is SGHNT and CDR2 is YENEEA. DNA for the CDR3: TGTGCCAGCAGCCAGGGACTAGCGGGAGATGAGACCCAGTACTTC. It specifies CASSQGLAGDETQYF.

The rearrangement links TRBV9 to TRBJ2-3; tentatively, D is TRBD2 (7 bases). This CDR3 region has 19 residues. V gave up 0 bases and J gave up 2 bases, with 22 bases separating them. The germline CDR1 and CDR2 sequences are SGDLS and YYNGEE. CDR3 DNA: TGTGCCAGCAGCGTAGGTCTAACGTTGGCGGGGGCGCTCACAGATACGCAGTATTTT. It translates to CASSVGLTLAGALTDTQYF.

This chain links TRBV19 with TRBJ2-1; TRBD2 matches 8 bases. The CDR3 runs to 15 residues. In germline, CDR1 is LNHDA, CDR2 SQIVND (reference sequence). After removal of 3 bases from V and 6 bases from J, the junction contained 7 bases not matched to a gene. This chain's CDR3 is CASSIPGSGTNEQFF. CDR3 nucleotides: TGTGCCAGTAGTATCCCCGGTAGCGGGACCAATGAGCAGTTCTTC.

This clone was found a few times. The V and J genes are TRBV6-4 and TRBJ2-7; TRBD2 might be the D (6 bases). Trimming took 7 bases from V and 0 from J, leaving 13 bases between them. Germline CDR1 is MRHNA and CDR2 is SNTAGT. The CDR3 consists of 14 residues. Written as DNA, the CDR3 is TGTGCCAGCAAGAGGGAGGCGAGCTCCTACGAGCAGTACTTC. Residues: CASKREASSYEQYF.

The CDR3 sequence: CASSERVVTFF. The CDR3 nucleotides read TGTGCCAGCAGTGAGCGGGTTGTAACTTTCTTT. V is TRBV2 and J is TRBJ1-1; D unclear. Trimming cost V 3 bases and J 12 bases, with 11 bases left between them. Germline V lookup: CDR1 SNHLY, CDR2 FYNNEI. The CDR3 runs 11 residues.

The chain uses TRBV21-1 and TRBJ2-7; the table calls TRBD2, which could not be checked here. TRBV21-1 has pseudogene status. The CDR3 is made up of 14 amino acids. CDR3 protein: CASSEGSDGYEQYF. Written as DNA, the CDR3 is TGTGCCAGCAGCGAGGGCTCCGACGGCTACGAGCAGTACTTC.

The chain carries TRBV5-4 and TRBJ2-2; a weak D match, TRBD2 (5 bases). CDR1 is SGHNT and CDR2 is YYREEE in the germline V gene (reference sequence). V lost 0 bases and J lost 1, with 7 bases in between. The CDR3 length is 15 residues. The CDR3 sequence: CASSLASGNTGELFF. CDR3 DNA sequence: TGTGCCAGCAGCTTGGCCAGCGGGAACACCGGGGAGCTGTTTTTT. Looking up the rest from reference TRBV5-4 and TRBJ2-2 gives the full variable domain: ETGVTQSPTHLIKTRGQQVTLRCSSQSGHNTVSWYQQALGQGPQFIFQYYREEENGRGNFPPRFSGLQFPNYSSELNVNALELDDSALYLCASSLASGNTGELFFGEGSRLTVL.

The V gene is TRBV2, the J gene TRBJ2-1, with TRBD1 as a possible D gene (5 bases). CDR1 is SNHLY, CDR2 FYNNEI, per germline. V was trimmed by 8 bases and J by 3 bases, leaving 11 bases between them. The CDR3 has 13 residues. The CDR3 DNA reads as TGTGCCAGCTCTGTTAGGGGCTACAATGAGCAGTTCTTC. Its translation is CASSVRGYNEQFF.

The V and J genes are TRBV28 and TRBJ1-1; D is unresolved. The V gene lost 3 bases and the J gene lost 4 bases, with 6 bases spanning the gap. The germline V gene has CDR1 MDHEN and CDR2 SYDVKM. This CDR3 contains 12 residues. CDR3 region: CASSLRVTEAFF. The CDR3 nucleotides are TGTGCCAGCAGTTTGCGGGTCACTGAAGCTTTCTTT.

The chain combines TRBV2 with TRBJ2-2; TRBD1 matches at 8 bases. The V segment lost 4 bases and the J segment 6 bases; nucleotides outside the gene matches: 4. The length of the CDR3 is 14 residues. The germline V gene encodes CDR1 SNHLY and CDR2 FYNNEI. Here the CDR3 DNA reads TGTGCCAGCAGTGTAAAACAGGGGGCCGGGGAGCTGTTTTTT. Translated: CASSVKQGAGELFF.

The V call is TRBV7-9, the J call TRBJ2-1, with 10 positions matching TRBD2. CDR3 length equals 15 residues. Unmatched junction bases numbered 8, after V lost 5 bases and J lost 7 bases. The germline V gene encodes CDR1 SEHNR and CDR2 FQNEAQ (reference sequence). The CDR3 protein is CASSPSGGASNEQFF. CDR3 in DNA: TGTGCCAGCAGCCCCAGCGGGGGGGCGTCAAATGAGCAGTTCTTC.